This T cell receptor beta chain was profiled in a study of a mutant IDH1 vaccine in newly diagnosed glioma. Across the whole study: Treated patients showed a male proportion of approximately 62%, a female proportion of roughly 40%, and a mean age of around 40 years. Prior therapy was radiotherapy, temozolomide, or both; most received both.

The time point here: baseline, week 1 (first vaccination visit). Treatment here: pre-vaccination baseline after standard-of-care therapy. Assay: immunoSEQ multiplex PCR; the TCRdb copy retains only in-frame clones and omits some. The table records 90,000 to 95,000 clones, 83% of them present only once. This clone appeared a few times. J lost 6 bases, V lost 2 bases, and 5 bases had no gene match. The V gene's germline CDR1 is MNHEY and CDR2 SVGAGI. The CDR3 sequence is 14 residues long. This TCR was recovered from a woman between 50 and 59 years old with glioma. The V gene is TRBV6-5, the J gene TRBJ1-2; TRBD1 aligns across 8 bases. The specimen was PBMCs, collected from a glioma patient treated with radiotherapy, temozolomide or both. The CDR3 here is CASSYQGALHGYTF. The CDR3 DNA is TGTGCCAGCAGTTACCAGGGGGCGTTGCATGGCTACACCTTC.